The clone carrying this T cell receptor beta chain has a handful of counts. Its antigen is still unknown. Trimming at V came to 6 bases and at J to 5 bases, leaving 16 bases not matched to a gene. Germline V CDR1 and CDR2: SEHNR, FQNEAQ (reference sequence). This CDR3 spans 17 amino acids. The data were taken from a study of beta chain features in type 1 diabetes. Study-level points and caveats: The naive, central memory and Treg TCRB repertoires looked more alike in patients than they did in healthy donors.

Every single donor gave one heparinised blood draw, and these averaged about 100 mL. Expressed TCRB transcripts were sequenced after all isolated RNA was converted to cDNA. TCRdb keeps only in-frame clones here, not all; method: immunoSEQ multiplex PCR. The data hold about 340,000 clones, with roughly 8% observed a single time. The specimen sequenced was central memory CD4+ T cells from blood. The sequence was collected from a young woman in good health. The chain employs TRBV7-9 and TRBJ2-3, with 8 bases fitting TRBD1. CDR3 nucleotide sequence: TGTGCCAGCAGTTCTGGAACCCGCGGGACAGGCCAAGATACGCAGTATTTT. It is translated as CASSSGTRGTGQDTQYF.